A selection of T cell receptor beta chains follows, all from one sample in a study of T cell responses to AZD1222 COVID-19 vaccine. Clones were sequenced by immunoSEQ multiplex PCR, and TCRdb holds only the in-frame ones, with some missing. There are roughly 200,000 clones in the sample; approximately 92% occur only once, and roughly 1% lies in the top ten. Sample: peripheral blood, taken 28 days after the second dose of the MenACWY control vaccine. These receptors came from an adult who received the MenACWY meningococcal vaccine as a control. The CDR3 runs from the conserved cysteine through the conserved F or W. The D gene is left open where the match is weak. Size tells how often a clone was seen (once, few, many) or the class of an expanded clone, and some rows leave it out.

CASSPDRKNSPLHF,TGTGCCAGCAGTCCCGACAGGAAGAATTCACCCCTCCACTTT,TRBV5-6,.,TRBJ1-6,14,.
CASSGLAGGTGELFF,TGTGCCAGCAGTGGACTAGCGGGTGGGACCGGGGAGCTGTTTTTT,TRBV25-1,.,TRBJ2-2,15,TRBD2
CASRDRYQETQYF,TGTGCCAGCAGGGACAGGTATCAAGAGACCCAGTACTTC,TRBV2,.,TRBJ2-5,13,TRBD1
CANGQDYTYTQYF,TGTGCCAACGGACAGGATTACACATATACGCAGTATTTT,TRBV6-4,.,TRBJ2-3,13,TRBD1
CASSESKGRANVLTF,TGTGCCAGCAGTGAAAGTAAGGGGAGGGCCAACGTCCTGACTTTC,TRBV2,once,TRBJ2-6,15,.
CASTLAGGLETQYF,TGTGCCAGCACCCTAGCGGGGGGGCTGGAGACCCAGTACTTC,TRBV7-2,.,TRBJ2-5,14,TRBD2
CATSPRRGEKLFF,TGTGCCACCAGCCCTCGGAGAGGGGAAAAACTGTTTTTT,TRBV15,.,TRBJ1-4,13,.
CASSSPSPSNEKLFF,TGTGCCAGCAGCTCACCCAGTCCTTCTAATGAAAAACTGTTTTTT,TRBV28,.,TRBJ1-4,15,.
CASSPGVQGPAYGYTF,TGTGCCAGCTCACCAGGGGTACAGGGGCCTGCCTATGGCTACACCTTC,TRBV18,once,TRBJ1-2,16,TRBD1
CASSSTSGEMNEQYF,TGCGCCAGCAGCTCGACTAGCGGGGAAATGAACGAGCAGTACTTC,TRBV5-1,.,TRBJ2-7,15,TRBD2
CASSLYTEAFF,TGTGCCAGCAGCTTGTACACTGAAGCTTTCTTT,TRBV5-6,.,TRBJ1-1,11,.
CASSSQQGLTAEAFF,TGTGCCAGCAGTTCGCAACAGGGCTTAACAGCTGAAGCTTTCTTT,TRBV28,.,TRBJ1-1,15,.
CASSLGIYNEQFF,TGTGCCAGCAGCTTAGGGATCTACAATGAGCAGTTCTTC,TRBV11-3,.,TRBJ2-1,13,.
CASSERGRVNGYTF,TGTGCCAGCAGTGAAAGGGGCAGGGTGAATGGCTACACCTTC,TRBV6-1,.,TRBJ1-2,14,.
CASSQGQGDNQPQHF,TGTGCCAGCAGCCAAGGTCAGGGGGACAATCAGCCCCAGCATTTT,TRBV4-2,once,TRBJ1-5,15,TRBD1
CAWIRSSYNEQFF,TGTGCCTGGATCCGGAGCTCCTACAATGAGCAGTTCTTC,TRBV30,.,TRBJ2-1,13,.
CAWSPQANTIYF,TGTGCCTGGAGCCCCCAGGCCAACACCATATATTTT,TRBV30,.,TRBJ1-3,12,.
CASSFPAGGVQETQYF,TGTGCCAGCAGCTTCCCCGCGGGGGGGGTCCAAGAGACCCAGTACTTC,TRBV7-2,.,TRBJ2-5,16,TRBD2
CSASLGTGGSGYGYTF,TGCAGTGCTAGTTTAGGCACAGGAGGTTCGGGCTATGGCTACACCTTC,TRBV20-1,.,TRBJ1-2,16,.
CASSIPSGTSGRALEQFF,TGTGCCAGTAGTATACCCTCGGGGACTAGCGGCCGGGCTCTTGAGCAGTTCTTC,TRBV19,.,TRBJ2-1,18,TRBD2
CASSQEKGKGEKLFF,TGTGCCAGCAGCCAAGAGAAGGGGAAGGGTGAAAAACTGTTTTTT,TRBV14,.,TRBJ1-4,15,.
CASRRQGRTNTQYF,TGTGCCAGCAGAAGACAGGGACGCACGAATACGCAGTATTTT,TRBV2,once,TRBJ2-3,14,TRBD1
CASSSIGGSPLHF,TGTGCCAGCAGCTCTATCGGGGGTTCACCCCTCCACTTT,TRBV6-2/TRBV6-3,few,TRBJ1-6,13,.
CASSVTADRGYPYEQYF,TGTGCCAGTAGTGTCACGGCGGACAGGGGTTACCCCTACGAGCAGTACTTC,TRBV19,.,TRBJ2-7,17,TRBD1
CASSLSGSSANYGYTF,TGTGCCAGCAGTTTATCGGGGTCGTCAGCTAACTATGGCTACACCTTC,TRBV27,.,TRBJ1-2,16,.
CASSIAGKHTGANVLTF,TGTGCCAGTAGTATTGCAGGGAAACACACTGGGGCCAACGTCCTGACTTTC,TRBV19,.,TRBJ2-6,17,.
CASSNPQGSGYTF,TGTGCCAGTAGTAATCCCCAGGGTAGTGGCTACACCTTC,TRBV19,.,TRBJ1-2,13,.
CAWSEQEGQPQHF,TGTGCCTGGAGTGAACAGGAAGGTCAGCCCCAGCATTTT,TRBV30,.,TRBJ1-5,13,.
CASSATGRGNQPQHF,TGTGCCAGCAGCGCAACAGGGAGGGGCAATCAGCCCCAGCATTTT,TRBV5-5,.,TRBJ1-5,15,.
CASSLRQGYTEAFF,TGTGCCAGCAGCCTCCGACAGGGCTACACTGAAGCTTTCTTT,TRBV5-5,.,TRBJ1-1,14,TRBD1
CASSLSGVSNQPQHF,TGTGCCAGCAGCCTCTCGGGAGTAAGCAATCAGCCCCAGCATTTT,TRBV7-9,once,TRBJ1-5,15,.
CASSHGDRVSYEQYF,TGTGCCAGCAGCCACGGGGACAGGGTCAGCTACGAGCAGTACTTC,TRBV6-5,.,TRBJ2-7,15,TRBD1
CASSAGQGAGYEQYF,TGTGCCAGCTCAGCGGGACAGGGGGCTGGCTACGAGCAGTACTTC,TRBV18,few,TRBJ2-7,15,TRBD1
CASSLDATYYGYTF,TGCGCCAGCAGCTTGGACGCGACCTACTATGGCTACACCTTC,TRBV5-1,.,TRBJ1-2,14,.
CASSLQRRREAFF,TGTGCCAGCAGCCTTCAACGTCGGAGGGAAGCTTTCTTT,TRBV3-1/TRBV3-2,.,TRBJ1-1,13,.
CSVASGGTYEQYF,TGCAGCGTTGCGTCCGGGGGTACCTACGAGCAGTACTTC,TRBV29-1,.,TRBJ2-7,13,.
CASSTDRPTNYGYTF,TGTGCCAGTAGTACAGACAGGCCGACTAACTATGGCTACACCTTC,TRBV19,once,TRBJ1-2,15,.
CASSVSQETQYF,TGTGCCAGCAGCGTCAGCCAAGAGACCCAGTACTTC,TRBV9,.,TRBJ2-5,12,.
CASDLVTDTQYF,TGTGCCAGCGACTTGGTTACAGATACGCAGTATTTT,TRBV2,.,TRBJ2-3,12,.
CASTWGSGNTIYF,TGTGCCAGCACCTGGGGCTCTGGAAACACCATATATTTT,TRBV28,.,TRBJ1-3,13,.
CASYLGRDSTQPQHF,TGTGCCAGCTACCTCGGTCGGGATTCTACTCAGCCCCAGCATTTT,TRBV3-1/TRBV3-2,.,TRBJ1-5,15,.
CATSRDRNYEQYF,TGTGCCACCAGCAGAGATCGAAACTACGAGCAGTACTTC,TRBV15,.,TRBJ2-7,13,.
CSVGGGNLYGYTF,TGCAGCGTTGGCGGGGGAAACTTATATGGCTACACCTTC,TRBV29-1,.,TRBJ1-2,13,.
CASSQDVGGLYNEQFF,TGTGCCAGCAGCCAAGATGTTGGGGGCCTGTACAATGAGCAGTTCTTC,TRBV4-2,once,TRBJ2-1,16,.
CASSQDQGGSYGYTF,TGTGCCAGCAGCCAAGATCAGGGGGGATCCTATGGCTACACCTTC,TRBV4-2,.,TRBJ1-2,15,TRBD1
CASSPSGGTDTQYF,TGTGCCAGCAGCCCAAGCGGGGGGACAGATACGCAGTATTTT,TRBV6-5,.,TRBJ2-3,14,TRBD2
CASSPLLGLNNNEQFF,TGCGCCAGCAGCCCCTTGTTAGGACTAAATAACAATGAGCAGTTCTTC,TRBV5-1,.,TRBJ2-1,16,.
CASGPDRPSRGNQPQHF,TGTGCTAGTGGTCCGGACAGGCCCTCGAGAGGCAATCAGCCCCAGCATTTT,TRBV12-5,.,TRBJ1-5,17,TRBD1
CASTRGDSQPQHF,TGTGCCAGCACTCGCGGCGACTCTCAGCCCCAGCATTTT,TRBV6-6,.,TRBJ1-5,13,.
CASKSRGGETQYF,TGTGCCAGTAAATCGCGGGGGGGAGAGACCCAGTACTTC,TRBV19,.,TRBJ2-5,13,TRBD2
CASSLSGLAGSVDTQYF,TGTGCCAGCAGCTTATCTGGACTAGCGGGGTCGGTAGATACGCAGTATTTT,TRBV7-9,.,TRBJ2-3,17,TRBD2
CASRQGGRDTEAFF,TGTGCCAGCAGGCAAGGGGGAAGGGACACTGAAGCTTTCTTT,TRBV3-1/TRBV3-2,once,TRBJ1-1,14,.
CASSLVDRDTEAFF,TGTGCCAGCAGCCTCGTTGACAGGGACACTGAAGCTTTCTTT,TRBV5-6,.,TRBJ1-1,14,TRBD1
CASSELAYNEQFF,TGCGCCAGCAGTGAGTTGGCCTACAATGAGCAGTTCTTC,TRBV10-1,.,TRBJ2-1,13,.
CASSILLYRETQYF,TGTGCCAGCAGCATACTACTTTACAGGGAGACCCAGTACTTC,TRBV3-1/TRBV3-2,.,TRBJ2-5,14,.
CASSLTENQPQHF,TGTGCCAGCAGTCTGACCGAGAATCAGCCCCAGCATTTT,TRBV27,.,TRBJ1-5,13,.
CASSEGGIQYF,TGTGCCAGCAGTGAAGGGGGAATTCAGTACTTC,TRBV2,.,TRBJ2-4,11,.
CASSIGQGGETQYF,TGTGCCAGTAGTATAGGACAGGGAGGGGAGACCCAGTACTTC,TRBV19,.,TRBJ2-5,14,.
CASSRTGVRTEAFF,TGCGCCAGCAGCCGAACAGGGGTCCGCACTGAAGCTTTCTTT,TRBV4-1,few,TRBJ1-1,14,TRBD1
CASSLRQGNNQPQHF,TGTGCCAGCAGCTTAAGACAGGGGAACAATCAGCCCCAGCATTTT,TRBV7-2,.,TRBJ1-5,15,TRBD1